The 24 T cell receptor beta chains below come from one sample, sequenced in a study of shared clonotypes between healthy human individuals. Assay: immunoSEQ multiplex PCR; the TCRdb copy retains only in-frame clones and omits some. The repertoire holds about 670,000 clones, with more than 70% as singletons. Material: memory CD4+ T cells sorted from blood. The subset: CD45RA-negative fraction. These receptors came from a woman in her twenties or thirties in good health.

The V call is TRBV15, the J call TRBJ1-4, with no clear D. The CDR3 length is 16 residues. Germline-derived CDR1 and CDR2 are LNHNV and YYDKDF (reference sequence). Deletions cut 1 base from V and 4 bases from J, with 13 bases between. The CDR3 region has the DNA TGTGCCACCAGCAGAGTTACAGCAAGCCTTAATGAAAAACTGTTTTTT. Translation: CATSRVTASLNEKLFF.

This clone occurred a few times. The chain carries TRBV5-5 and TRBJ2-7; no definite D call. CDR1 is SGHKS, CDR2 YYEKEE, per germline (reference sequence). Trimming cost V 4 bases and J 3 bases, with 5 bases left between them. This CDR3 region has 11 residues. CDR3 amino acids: CASSDFYEQYF. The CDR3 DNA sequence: TGTGCCAGCAGCGACTTCTACGAGCAGTACTTC.

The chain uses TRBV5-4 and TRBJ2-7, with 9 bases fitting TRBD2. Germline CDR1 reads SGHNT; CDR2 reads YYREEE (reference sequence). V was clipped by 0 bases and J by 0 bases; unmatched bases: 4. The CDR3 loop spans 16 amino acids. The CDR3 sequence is CASSLGLAANSYEQYF. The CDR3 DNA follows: TGTGCCAGCAGCTTGGGACTAGCGGCAAACTCCTACGAGCAGTACTTC.

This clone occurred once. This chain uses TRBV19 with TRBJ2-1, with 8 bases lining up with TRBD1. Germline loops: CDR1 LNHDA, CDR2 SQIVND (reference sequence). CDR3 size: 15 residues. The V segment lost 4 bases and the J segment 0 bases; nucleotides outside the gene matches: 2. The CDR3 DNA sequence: TGTGCCAGTAGTAGGACAGGGAGCTCCTACAATGAGCAGTTCTTC. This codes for CASSRTGSSYNEQFF.

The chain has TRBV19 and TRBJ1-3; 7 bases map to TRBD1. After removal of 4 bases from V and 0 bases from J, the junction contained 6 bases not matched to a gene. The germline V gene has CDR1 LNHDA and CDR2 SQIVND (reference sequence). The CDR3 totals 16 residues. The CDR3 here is CASSKPRTGSGNTIYF. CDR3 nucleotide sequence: TGTGCCAGTAGTAAACCCCGGACAGGCTCTGGAAACACCATATATTTT.

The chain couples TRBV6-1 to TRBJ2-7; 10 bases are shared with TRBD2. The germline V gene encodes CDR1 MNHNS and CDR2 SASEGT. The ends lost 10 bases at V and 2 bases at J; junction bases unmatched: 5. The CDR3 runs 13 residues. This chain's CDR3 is CATGTSETYEQYF. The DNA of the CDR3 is TGTGCCACCGGGACTAGCGAAACCTACGAGCAGTACTTC.

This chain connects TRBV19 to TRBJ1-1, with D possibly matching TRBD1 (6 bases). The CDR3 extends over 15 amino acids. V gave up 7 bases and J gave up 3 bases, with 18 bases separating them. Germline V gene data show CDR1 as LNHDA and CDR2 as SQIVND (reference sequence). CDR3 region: CASKPRGGTDTEAFF. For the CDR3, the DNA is TGTGCCAGTAAACCTCGAGGGGGTACGGACACTGAAGCTTTCTTT.

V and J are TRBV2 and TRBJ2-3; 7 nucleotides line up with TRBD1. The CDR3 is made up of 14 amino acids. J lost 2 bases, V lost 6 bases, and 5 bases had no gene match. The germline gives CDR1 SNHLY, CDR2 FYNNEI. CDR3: CASRVGQSTDTQYF. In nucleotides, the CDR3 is TGTGCCAGCAGGGTGGGACAGTCCACAGATACGCAGTATTTT.

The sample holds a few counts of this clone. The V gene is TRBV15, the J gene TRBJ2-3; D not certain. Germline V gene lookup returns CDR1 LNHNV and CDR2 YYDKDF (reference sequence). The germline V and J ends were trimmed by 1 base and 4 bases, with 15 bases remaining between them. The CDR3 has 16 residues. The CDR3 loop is CATSRGEAPEADTQYF. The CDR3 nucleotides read TGTGCCACCAGCAGAGGTGAGGCCCCCGAGGCAGATACGCAGTATTTT.

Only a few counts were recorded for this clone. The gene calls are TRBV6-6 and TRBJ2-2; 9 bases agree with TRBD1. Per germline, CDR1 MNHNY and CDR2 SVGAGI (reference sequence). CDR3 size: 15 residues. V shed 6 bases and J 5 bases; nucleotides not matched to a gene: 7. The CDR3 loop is CASRSTTGGTGELFF. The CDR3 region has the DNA TGTGCCAGCAGATCGACGACAGGGGGGACCGGGGAGCTGTTTTTT.

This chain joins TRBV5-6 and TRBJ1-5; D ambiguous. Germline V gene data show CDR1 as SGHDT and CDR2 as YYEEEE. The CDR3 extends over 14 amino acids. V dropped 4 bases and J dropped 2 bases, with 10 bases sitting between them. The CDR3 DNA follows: TGTGCCAGCAGCCTTGGGTATGGCAATCAGCCCCAGCATTTT. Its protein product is CASSLGYGNQPQHF.

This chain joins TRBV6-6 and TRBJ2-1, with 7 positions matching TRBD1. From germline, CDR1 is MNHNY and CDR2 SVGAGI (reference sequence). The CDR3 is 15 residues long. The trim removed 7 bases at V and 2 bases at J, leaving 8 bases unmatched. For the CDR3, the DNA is TGTGCCAGCACCTCAGGGGGAGTGCCCTACAATGAGCAGTTCTTC. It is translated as CASTSGGVPYNEQFF.

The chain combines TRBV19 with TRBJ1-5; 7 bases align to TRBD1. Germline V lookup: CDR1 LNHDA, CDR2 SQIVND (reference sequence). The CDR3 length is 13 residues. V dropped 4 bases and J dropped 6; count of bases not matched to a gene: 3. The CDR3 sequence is CASSNDRVQPQHF. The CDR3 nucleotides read TGTGCCAGTAGTAACGACAGGGTTCAGCCCCAGCATTTT.

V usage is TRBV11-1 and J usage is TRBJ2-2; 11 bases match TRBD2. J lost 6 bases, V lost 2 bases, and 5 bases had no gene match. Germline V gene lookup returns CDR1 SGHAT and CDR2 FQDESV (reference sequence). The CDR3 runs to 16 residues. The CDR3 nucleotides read TGTGCCAGCAGCTTACTAGCGGGAGGCTTATCCGGGGAGCTGTTTTTT. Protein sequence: CASSLLAGGLSGELFF.

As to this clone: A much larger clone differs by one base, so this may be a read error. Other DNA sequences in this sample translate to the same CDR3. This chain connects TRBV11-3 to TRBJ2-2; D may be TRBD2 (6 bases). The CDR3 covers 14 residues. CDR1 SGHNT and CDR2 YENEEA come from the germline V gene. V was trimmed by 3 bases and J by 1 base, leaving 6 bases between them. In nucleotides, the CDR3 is TGTGCCAGCAGCTTGGGGGGGAACACCGGGGAGCTGTTTTTT. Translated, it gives CASSLGGNTGELFF.

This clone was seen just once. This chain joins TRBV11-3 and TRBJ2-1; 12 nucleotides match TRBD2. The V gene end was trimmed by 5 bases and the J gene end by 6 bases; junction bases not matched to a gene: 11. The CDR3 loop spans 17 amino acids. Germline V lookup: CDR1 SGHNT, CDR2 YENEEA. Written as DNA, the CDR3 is TGTGCCAGCAGCCCCCGGTCTAGCGGGAGGGCCAGCAATGAGCAGTTCTTC. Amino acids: CASSPRSSGRASNEQFF.

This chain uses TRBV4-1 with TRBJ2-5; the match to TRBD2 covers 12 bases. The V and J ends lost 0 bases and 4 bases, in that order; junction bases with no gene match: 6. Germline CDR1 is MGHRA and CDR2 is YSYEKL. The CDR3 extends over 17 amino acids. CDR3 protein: CASSQDYLAGGSETQYF. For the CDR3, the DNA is TGCGCCAGCAGCCAAGATTATCTAGCGGGAGGGTCAGAGACCCAGTACTTC.

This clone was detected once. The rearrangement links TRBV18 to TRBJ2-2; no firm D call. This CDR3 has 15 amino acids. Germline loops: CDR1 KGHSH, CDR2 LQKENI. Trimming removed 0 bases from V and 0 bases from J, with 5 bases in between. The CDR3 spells CASSPPVPNTGELFF. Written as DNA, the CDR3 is TGTGCCAGCTCACCACCGGTTCCGAACACCGGGGAGCTGTTTTTT.

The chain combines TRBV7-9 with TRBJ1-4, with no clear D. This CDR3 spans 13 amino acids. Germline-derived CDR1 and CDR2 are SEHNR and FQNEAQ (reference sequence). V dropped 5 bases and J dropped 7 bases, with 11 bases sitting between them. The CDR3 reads CASSIGVGEKLFF. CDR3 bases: TGTGCCAGCAGCATTGGCGTAGGTGAAAAACTGTTTTTT. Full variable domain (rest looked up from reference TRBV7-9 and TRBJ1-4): DTGVSQNPRHKITKRGQNVTFRCDPISEHNRLYWYRQTLGQGPEFLTYFQNEAQLEKSRLLSDRFSAERPKGSFSTLEIQRTEQGDSAMYLCASSIGVGEKLFFGSGTQLSVL.

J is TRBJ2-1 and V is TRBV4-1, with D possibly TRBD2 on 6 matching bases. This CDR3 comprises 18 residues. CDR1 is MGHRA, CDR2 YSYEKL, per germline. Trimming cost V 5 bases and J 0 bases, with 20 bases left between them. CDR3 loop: CASSLRPSAGSSYNEQFF. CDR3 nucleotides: TGCGCCAGCAGCTTACGACCGTCAGCGGGCTCCTCCTACAATGAGCAGTTCTTC.

The CDR3 is CASSQLRTSDIYEQYF. CDR3 in DNA: TGTGCCAGCAGCCAGTTACGGACTAGCGATATCTACGAGCAGTACTTC. The chain carries TRBV4-2 and TRBJ2-7; 9 bases are shared with TRBD2. CDR1 is LGHNA and CDR2 is YNFKEQ in the germline V gene. The CDR3 has 16 residues. The J segment lost 3 bases and the V segment lost 3 bases, leaving 9 bases of the junction unmatched.

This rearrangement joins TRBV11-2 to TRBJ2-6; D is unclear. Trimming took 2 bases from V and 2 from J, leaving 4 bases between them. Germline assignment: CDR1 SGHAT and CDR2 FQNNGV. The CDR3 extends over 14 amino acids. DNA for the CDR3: TGTGCCAGCAGCTTAAGAACTGGGGCCAACGTCCTGACTTTC. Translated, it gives CASSLRTGANVLTF.

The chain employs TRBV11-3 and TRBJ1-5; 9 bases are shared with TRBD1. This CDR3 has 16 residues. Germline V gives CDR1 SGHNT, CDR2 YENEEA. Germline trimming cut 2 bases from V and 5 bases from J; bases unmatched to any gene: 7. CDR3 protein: CASSLTPTGGYQPQHF. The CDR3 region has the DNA TGTGCCAGCAGCTTAACCCCGACAGGGGGGTATCAGCCCCAGCATTTT.

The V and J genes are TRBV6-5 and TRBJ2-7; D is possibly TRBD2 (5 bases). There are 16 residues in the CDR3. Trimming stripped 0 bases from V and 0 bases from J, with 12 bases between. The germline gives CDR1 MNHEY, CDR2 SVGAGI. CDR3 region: CASSYSEFGGSYEQYF. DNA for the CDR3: TGTGCCAGCAGTTACTCTGAGTTTGGAGGCTCCTACGAGCAGTACTTC.